The clone carrying this TCR beta chain has only one observation. This entry is derived from a study of Ad26.COV2.S vaccination and SARS-CoV-2 variants. Trimming stripped 3 bases from V and 0 bases from J, with 9 bases between. This CDR3 is built from 14 residues. Germline-derived CDR1 and CDR2 are SEHNR and FQNEAQ (reference sequence). TCRdb's copy holds only in-frame clones and misses some; the assay was immunoSEQ multiplex PCR. The sample lists more than 150,000 clones, around 88% occurring once. The chain is built from TRBV7-9 and TRBJ2-7; D unclear. Sequenced here: peripheral blood, sampled after recovery from COVID-19. This receptor was taken from a human donor who had recovered from COVID-19. The DNA of the CDR3 is TGTGCCAGCAGCTTTTTCGGGTCCTCCTACGAGCAGTACTTC. Residues: CASSFFGSSYEQYF. Looking up the rest from reference TRBV7-9 and TRBJ2-7 gives the full variable domain: DTGVSQNPRHKITKRGQNVTFRCDPISEHNRLYWYRQTLGQGPEFLTYFQNEAQLEKSRLLSDRFSAERPKGSFSTLEIQRTEQGDSAMYLCASSFFGSSYEQYFGPGTRLTVT.